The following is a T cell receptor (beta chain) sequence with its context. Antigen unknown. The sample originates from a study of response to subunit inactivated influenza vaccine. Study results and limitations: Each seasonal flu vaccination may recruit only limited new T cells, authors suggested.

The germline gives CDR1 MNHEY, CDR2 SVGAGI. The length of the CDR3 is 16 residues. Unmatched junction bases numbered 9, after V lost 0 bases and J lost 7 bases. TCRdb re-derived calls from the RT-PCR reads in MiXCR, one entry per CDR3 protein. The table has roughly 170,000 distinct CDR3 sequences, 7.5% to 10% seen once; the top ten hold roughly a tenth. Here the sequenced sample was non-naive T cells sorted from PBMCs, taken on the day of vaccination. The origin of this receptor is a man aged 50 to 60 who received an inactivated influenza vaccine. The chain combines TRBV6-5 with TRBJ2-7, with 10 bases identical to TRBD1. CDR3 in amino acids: CASSYSGGQGVGEQYF. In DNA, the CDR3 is TGTGCCAGCAGTTACTCTGGAGGACAGGGGGTAGGGGAGCAGTACTTC.